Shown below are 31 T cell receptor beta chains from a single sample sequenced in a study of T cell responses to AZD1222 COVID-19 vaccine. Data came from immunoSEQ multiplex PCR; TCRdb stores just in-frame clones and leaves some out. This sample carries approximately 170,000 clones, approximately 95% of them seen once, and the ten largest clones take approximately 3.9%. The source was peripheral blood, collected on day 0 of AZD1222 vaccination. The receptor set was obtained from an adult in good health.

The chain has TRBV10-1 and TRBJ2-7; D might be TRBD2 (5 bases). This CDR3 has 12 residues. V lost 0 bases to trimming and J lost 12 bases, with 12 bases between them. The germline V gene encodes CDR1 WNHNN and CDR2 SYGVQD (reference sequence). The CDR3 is CASSESPGAVYF. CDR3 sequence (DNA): TGCGCCAGCAGTGAGTCGCCCGGAGCGGTGTACTTC.

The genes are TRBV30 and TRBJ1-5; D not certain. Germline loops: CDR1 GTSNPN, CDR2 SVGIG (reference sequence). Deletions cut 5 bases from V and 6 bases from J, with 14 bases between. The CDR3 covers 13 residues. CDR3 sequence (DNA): TGTGCCTGGGCTTCCTCCATGGTTCAGCCCCAGCATTTT. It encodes CAWASSMVQPQHF.

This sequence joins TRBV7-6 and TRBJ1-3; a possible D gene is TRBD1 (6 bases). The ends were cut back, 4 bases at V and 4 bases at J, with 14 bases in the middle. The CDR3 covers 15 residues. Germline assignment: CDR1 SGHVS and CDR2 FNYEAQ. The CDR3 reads CASSSSTGLGNTIYF. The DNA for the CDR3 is TGTGCCAGCAGCTCCTCGACAGGTTTAGGAAACACCATATATTTT. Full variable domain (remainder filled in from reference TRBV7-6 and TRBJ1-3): GAGVSQSPRYKVTKRGQDVALRCDPISGHVSLYWYRQALGQGPEFLTYFNYEAQQDKSGLPNDRFSAERPEGSISTLTIQRTEQRDSAMYRCASSSSTGLGNTIYFGEGSWLTVV.

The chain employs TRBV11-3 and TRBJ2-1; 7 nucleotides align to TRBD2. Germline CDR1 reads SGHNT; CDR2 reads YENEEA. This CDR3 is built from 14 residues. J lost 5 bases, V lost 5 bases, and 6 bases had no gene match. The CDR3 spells CASSTGLINNEQFF. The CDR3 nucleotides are TGTGCCAGCAGCACGGGACTAATAAACAATGAGCAGTTCTTC.

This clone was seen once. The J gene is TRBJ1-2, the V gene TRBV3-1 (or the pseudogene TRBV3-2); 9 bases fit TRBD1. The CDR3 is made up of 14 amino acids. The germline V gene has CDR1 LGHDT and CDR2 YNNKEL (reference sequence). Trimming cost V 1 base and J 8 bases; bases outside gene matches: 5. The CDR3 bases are TGTGCCAGCAGCCAAGTCGGGACAGGGATGGGCTACACCTTC. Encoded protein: CASSQVGTGMGYTF.

The CDR3 DNA follows: TGTGCCAGTAGGCCGAACAGGGGGCCGAGGGAAAAACTGTTTTTT. It encodes CASRPNRGPREKLFF. The V call is TRBV19, the J call TRBJ1-4; 9 bases map to TRBD1. Per the germline V gene, CDR1 is LNHDA and CDR2 is SQIVND (reference sequence). The junction had 10 bases not matched to a gene; V was cut back by 6 bases and J by 8 bases. The CDR3 has 15 residues.

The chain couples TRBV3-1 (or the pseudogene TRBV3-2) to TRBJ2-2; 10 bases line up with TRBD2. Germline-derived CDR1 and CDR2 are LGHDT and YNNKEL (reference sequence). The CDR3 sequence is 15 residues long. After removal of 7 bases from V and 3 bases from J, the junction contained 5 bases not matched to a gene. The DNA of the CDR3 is TGTGCCAGCACCTATCTAGCGGGGGACACCGGGGAGCTGTTTTTT. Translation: CASTYLAGDTGELFF.

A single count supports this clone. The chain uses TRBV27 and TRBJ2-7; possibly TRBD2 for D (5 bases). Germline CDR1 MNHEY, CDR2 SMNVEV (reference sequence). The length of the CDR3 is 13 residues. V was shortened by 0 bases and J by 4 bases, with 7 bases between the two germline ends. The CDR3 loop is CASSLSPGYEQYF. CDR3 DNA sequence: TGTGCCAGCAGTTTATCTCCGGGGTACGAGCAGTACTTC.

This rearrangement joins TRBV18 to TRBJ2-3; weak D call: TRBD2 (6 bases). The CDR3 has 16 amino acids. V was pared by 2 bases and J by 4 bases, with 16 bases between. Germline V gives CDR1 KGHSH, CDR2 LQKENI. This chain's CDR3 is CASSPGSGGLADTQYF. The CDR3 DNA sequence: TGTGCCAGCTCACCAGGCTCTGGGGGGTTGGCAGATACGCAGTATTTT.

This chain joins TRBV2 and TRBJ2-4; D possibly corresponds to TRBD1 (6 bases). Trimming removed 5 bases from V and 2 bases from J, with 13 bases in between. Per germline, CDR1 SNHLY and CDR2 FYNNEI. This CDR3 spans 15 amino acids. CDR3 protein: CASSLTQGTKNIQYF. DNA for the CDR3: TGTGCCAGCAGTCTTACACAGGGAACCAAAAACATTCAGTACTTC.

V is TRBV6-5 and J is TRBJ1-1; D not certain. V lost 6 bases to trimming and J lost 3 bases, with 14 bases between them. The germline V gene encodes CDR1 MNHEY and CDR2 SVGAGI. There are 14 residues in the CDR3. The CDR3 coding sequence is TGTGCCAGCAGCCTGTCGGACGGGGACACTGAAGCTTTCTTT. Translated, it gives CASSLSDGDTEAFF.

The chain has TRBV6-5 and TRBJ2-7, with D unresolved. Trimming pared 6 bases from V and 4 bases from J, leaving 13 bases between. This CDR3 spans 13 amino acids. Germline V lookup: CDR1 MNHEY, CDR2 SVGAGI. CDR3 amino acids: CASSRSLTYEQYF. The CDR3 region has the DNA TGTGCCAGCAGCCGCAGCCTAACGTACGAGCAGTACTTC.

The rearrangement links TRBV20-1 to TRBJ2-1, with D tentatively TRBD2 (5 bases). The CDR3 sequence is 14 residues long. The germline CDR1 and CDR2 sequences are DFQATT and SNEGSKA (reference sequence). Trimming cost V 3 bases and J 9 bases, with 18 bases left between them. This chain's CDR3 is CSASDGVHRSEQFF. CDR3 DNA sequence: TGCAGTGCTAGTGACGGGGTCCACCGTAGTGAGCAGTTCTTC.

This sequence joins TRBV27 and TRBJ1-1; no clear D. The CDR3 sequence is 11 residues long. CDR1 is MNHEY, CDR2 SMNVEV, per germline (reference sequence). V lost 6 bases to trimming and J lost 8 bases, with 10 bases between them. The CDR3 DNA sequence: TGTGCCAGCAGCAAGGGAATCGAAGCTTTCTTT. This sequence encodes CASSKGIEAFF.

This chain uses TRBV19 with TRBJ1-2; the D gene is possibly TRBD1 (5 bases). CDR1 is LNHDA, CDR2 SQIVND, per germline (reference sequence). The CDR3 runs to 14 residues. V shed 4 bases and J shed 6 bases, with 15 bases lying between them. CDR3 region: CASSNRLGIDGYTF. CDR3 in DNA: TGTGCCAGTAGTAACAGGCTTGGGATTGATGGCTACACCTTC.

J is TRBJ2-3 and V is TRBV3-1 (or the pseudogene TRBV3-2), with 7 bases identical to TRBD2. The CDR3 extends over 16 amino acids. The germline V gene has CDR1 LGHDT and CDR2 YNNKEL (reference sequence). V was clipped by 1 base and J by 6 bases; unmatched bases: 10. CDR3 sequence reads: CASSQAPPGGWDTQYF. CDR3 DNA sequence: TGTGCCAGCAGCCAAGCCCCTCCGGGGGGATGGGATACGCAGTATTTT.

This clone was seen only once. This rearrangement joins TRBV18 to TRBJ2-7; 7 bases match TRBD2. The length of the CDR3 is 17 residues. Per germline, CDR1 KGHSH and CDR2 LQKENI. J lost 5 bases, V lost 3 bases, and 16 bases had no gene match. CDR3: CASSPSKILERGDEQYF. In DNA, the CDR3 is TGTGCCAGCTCACCCTCGAAAATCCTCGAACGGGGGGACGAGCAGTACTTC.

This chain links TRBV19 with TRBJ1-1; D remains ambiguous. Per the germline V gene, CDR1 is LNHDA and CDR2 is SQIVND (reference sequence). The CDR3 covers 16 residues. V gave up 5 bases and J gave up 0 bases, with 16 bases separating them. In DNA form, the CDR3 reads TGTGCCAGTAGTTCCAGCATAGGACCGCTGAACACTGAAGCTTTCTTT. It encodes CASSSSIGPLNTEAFF. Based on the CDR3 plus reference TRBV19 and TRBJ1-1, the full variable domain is DGGITQSPKYLFRKEGQNVTLSCEQNLNHDAMYWYRQDPGQGLRLIYYSQIVNDFQKGDIAEGYSVSREKKESFPLTVTSAQKNPTAFYLCASSSSIGPLNTEAFFGQGTRLTVV.

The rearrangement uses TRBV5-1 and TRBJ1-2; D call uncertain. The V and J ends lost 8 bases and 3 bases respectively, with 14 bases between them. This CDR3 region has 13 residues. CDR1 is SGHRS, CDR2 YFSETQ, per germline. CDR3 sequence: CASRLAGDYGYTF. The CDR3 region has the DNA TGCGCCAGTCGTTTGGCCGGGGACTATGGCTACACCTTC.

The CDR3 loop is CASSQEDSTGELFF. The CDR3 DNA sequence: TGTGCCAGCAGCCAAGAAGACAGCACCGGGGAGCTGTTTTTT. The chain couples TRBV3-1 (or the pseudogene TRBV3-2) to TRBJ2-2; possibly TRBD1 for D (5 bases). The germline CDR1 and CDR2 sequences are LGHDT and YNNKEL (reference sequence). Trimming stripped 0 bases from V and 4 bases from J, with 6 bases between. This CDR3 spans 14 amino acids.

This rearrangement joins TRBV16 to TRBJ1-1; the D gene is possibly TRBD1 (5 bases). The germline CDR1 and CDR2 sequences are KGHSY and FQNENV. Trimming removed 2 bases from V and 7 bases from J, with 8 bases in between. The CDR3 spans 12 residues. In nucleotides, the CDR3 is TGTGCCAGCAGCCAAAACAGGAATGAAGCTTTCTTT. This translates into CASSQNRNEAFF.

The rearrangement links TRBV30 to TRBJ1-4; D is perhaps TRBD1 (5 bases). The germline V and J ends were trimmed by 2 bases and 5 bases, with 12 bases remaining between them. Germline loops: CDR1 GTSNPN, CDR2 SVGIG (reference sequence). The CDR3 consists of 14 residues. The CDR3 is CAWSSGSGNEKLFF. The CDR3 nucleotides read TGTGCCTGGAGTTCAGGATCAGGGAATGAAAAACTGTTTTTT.

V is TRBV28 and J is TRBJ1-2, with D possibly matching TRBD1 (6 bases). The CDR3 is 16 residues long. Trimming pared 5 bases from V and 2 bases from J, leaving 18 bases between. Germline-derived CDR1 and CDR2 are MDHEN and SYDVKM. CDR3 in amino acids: CASSAEQGPLNYGYTF. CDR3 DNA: TGTGCCAGCAGTGCCGAACAGGGACCCCTGAACTATGGCTACACCTTC.

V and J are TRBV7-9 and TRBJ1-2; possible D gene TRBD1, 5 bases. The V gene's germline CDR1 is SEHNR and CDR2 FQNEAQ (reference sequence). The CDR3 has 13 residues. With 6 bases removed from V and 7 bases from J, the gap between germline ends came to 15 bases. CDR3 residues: CASRPRDRGGYTF. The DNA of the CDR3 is TGTGCCAGCAGGCCCCGGGACCGTGGTGGCTACACCTTC.

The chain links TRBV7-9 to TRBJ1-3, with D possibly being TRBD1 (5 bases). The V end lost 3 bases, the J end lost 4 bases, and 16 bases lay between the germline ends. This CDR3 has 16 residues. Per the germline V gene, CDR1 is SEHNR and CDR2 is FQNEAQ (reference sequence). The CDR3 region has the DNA TGTGCCAGCAGCTTGGACATCATGGGTGAGGGAAACACCATATATTTT. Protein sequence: CASSLDIMGEGNTIYF.

The CDR3 bases are TGTGCCAGTAGTGCCCGGGACAGTGGCGAAAAACTGTTTTTT. This sequence encodes CASSARDSGEKLFF. This chain joins TRBV19 and TRBJ1-4; 7 nucleotides match TRBD1. From germline, CDR1 is LNHDA and CDR2 SQIVND (reference sequence). V dropped 5 bases and J dropped 8; count of bases not matched to a gene: 8. The CDR3 runs 14 residues.

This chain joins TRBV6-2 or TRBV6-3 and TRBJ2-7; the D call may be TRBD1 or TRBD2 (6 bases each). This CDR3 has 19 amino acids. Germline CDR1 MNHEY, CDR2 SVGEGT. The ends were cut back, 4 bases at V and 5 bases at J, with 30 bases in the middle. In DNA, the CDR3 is TGTGCCAGCAGTTCCTACGGGGGCCTTCGGCTGACGCGTCCCGACGAGCAGTACTTC. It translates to CASSSYGGLRLTRPDEQYF.

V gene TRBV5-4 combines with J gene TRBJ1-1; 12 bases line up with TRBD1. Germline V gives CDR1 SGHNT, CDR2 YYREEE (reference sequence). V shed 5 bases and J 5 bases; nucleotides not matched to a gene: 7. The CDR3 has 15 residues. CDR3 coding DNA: TGTGCCAGCAGGGGGACAGGGGGCGCGGGGACTGAAGCTTTCTTT. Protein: CASRGTGGAGTEAFF.

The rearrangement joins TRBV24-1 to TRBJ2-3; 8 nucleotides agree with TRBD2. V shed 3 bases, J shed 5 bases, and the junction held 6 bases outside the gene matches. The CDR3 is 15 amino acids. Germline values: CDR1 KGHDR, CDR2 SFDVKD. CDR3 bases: TGTGCCACCAGTGATGGGGGACTAGACGGAGATACGCAGTATTTT. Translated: CATSDGGLDGDTQYF.

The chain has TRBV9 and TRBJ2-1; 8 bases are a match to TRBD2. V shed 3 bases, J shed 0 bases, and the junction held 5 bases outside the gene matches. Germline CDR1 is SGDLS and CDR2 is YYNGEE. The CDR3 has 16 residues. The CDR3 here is CASSALAGHSYNEQFF. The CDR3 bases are TGTGCCAGCAGCGCTCTAGCGGGTCACTCCTACAATGAGCAGTTCTTC.

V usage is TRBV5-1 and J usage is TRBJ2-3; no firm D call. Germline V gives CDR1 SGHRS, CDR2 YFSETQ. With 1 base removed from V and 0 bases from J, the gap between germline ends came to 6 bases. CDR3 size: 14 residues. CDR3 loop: CASSLPDSTDTQYF. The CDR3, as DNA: TGCGCCAGCAGCTTGCCAGACAGCACAGATACGCAGTATTTT. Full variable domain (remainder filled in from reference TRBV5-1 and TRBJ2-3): KAGVTQTPRYLIKTRGQQVTLSCSPISGHRSVSWYQQTPGQGLQFLFEYFSETQRNKGNFPGRFSGRQFSNSRSEMNVSTLELGDSALYLCASSLPDSTDTQYFGPGTRLTVL.